The rows below give T cell receptor beta chains drawn from one sample of a study of cytomegalovirus exposure and HLA in healthy donors. Libraries were prepared by immunoSEQ multiplex PCR; TCRdb keeps only in-frame clonotypes and omits some of them. The sample consists of about 130,000 clones, around four fifths of them appearing once. The sequenced sample was PBMCs. Receptors were obtained from a middle-aged woman in good health and CMV-seropositive. Both conserved end residues are part of each CDR3. The D gene is left open where the match is weak. Clone size is stated in some rows and not others, as once, few, many or a class when expanded.

j_call v_call d_call clone_size cdr3_aa cdr3_nt
TRBJ1-6 TRBV28 . few CASSPTWNSPLHF TGTGCCAGCAGTCCTACTTGGAATTCACCCCTCCACTTT
TRBJ2-1 TRBV4-1 TRBD2 . CASSQEDAGLAANEQFF TGCGCCAGCAGCCAAGAAGACGCTGGTCTAGCGGCGAATGAGCAGTTCTTC
TRBJ1-2 TRBV19 . . CASSMPLEGYTF TGTGCCAGTAGTATGCCTCTAGAGGGCTACACCTTC
TRBJ2-7 TRBV5-1 TRBD2 few CASSWGTSGVYEQYF TGCGCCAGCAGCTGGGGGACTAGCGGAGTCTACGAGCAGTACTTC
TRBJ2-1 TRBV6-5 TRBD2 . CASRNQPGLAGEQFF TGTGCCAGCAGAAACCAGCCGGGACTAGCGGGAGAGCAGTTCTTC
TRBJ2-5 TRBV2 TRBD1 . CASTKDRVETQYF TGTGCCAGCACCAAAGACAGGGTTGAGACCCAGTACTTC
TRBJ2-7 TRBV2 . . CASRTDYTAHEQYF TGTGCCAGCAGGACGGACTACACTGCCCACGAGCAGTACTTC
TRBJ2-2 TRBV4-2 TRBD1 . CASSRTGGLTGELFF TGTGCCAGCAGCCGGACAGGGGGCTTAACCGGGGAGCTGTTTTTT
TRBJ2-2 TRBV2 . once CASGLRAGELFF TGTGCCAGCGGACTGAGGGCCGGGGAGCTGTTTTTT
TRBJ1-2 TRBV5-1 TRBD1 . CASSWDRDYGYTF TGCGCCAGCAGTTGGGACAGGGACTATGGCTACACCTTC
TRBJ2-7 TRBV28 TRBD1 . CASSRQGPSYEQYF TGTGCCAGCAGCCGACAGGGCCCCTCCTACGAGCAGTACTTC
TRBJ2-5 TRBV4-3 TRBD2 once CASSQDLAGGQETQYF TGCGCCAGCAGCCAAGACTTAGCGGGAGGGCAAGAGACCCAGTACTTC
TRBJ1-5 TRBV6-1 . . CASRRTAASNQPQHF TGTGCCAGCAGACGTACAGCGGCTAGCAATCAGCCCCAGCATTTT
TRBJ2-7 TRBV9 TRBD2 . CASSVGTSGSREQYF TGTGCCAGCAGCGTGGGGACTAGCGGGAGTAGAGAGCAGTACTTC
TRBJ2-5 TRBV7-2 TRBD2 . CASSSAWQLRLAGNQETQYF TGTGCCAGCAGCTCAGCTTGGCAATTGCGACTAGCGGGAAACCAAGAGACCCAGTACTTC
TRBJ1-4 TRBV4-2 . . CASSRVGGEKLFF TGTGCCAGCAGCCGAGTAGGGGGTGAAAAACTGTTTTTT
TRBJ2-3 TRBV5-4 TRBD2 . CASSPGTSGRAFTDTQYF TGTGCCAGCAGCCCCGGGACTAGCGGGAGGGCATTCACAGATACGCAGTATTTT
TRBJ2-7 TRBV30 . once CAWTTGYEQYF TGTGCCTGGACTACAGGCTACGAGCAGTACTTC
TRBJ1-6 TRBV4-2 . . CASSQDRGYNSPLHF TGTGCCAGCAGCCAAGACAGGGGCTATAATTCACCCCTCCACTTT
TRBJ2-1 TRBV30 . . CAWSTLVGEQFF TGTGCCTGGAGTACCTTAGTTGGTGAGCAGTTCTTC
TRBJ2-7 TRBV2 TRBD1 . CASAGTGDYEQYF TGTGCCAGCGCCGGGACAGGGGACTACGAGCAGTACTTC
TRBJ2-7 TRBV25-1 . few CASSEGQGEQYF TGTGCCAGCAGTGAAGGGCAGGGCGAGCAGTACTTC
TRBJ2-7 TRBV2 . few CASSRTVTQYEQYF TGTGCCAGCAGCCGGACTGTAACCCAATACGAGCAGTACTTC
TRBJ1-1 TRBV18 . . CASSGGNTEAFF TGTGCCAGCTCAGGCGGGAACACTGAAGCTTTCTTT
TRBJ2-2 TRBV5-5 TRBD2 . CASSWYSGLNTGELFF TGTGCCAGCAGCTGGTACTCGGGACTAAACACCGGGGAGCTGTTTTTT
TRBJ1-1 TRBV7-2 . . CASSPTGTLGSEAFF TGTGCCAGCAGCCCCACGGGGACACTAGGGTCTGAAGCTTTCTTT
TRBJ1-2 TRBV9 . . CASSVGNGGGYGYTF TGTGCCAGCAGCGTAGGTAACGGCGGCGGTTATGGCTACACCTTC
TRBJ1-5 TRBV2 . . CASSRDRTYSNQPQHF TGTGCCAGCAGTCGTGACAGGACATATAGCAATCAGCCCCAGCATTTT
TRBJ1-1 TRBV7-9 . . CASSLGRPNTEAFF TGTGCCAGCAGCTTGGGCAGACCGAACACTGAAGCTTTCTTT
TRBJ2-2 TRBV6-5 . . CASSYSWAKPGELFF TGTGCCAGCAGTTACTCGTGGGCCAAACCAGGGGAGCTGTTTTTT
TRBJ2-6 TRBV18 . . CASSGTVFGSGANVLTF TGTGCCAGCTCAGGTACCGTCTTCGGGTCTGGGGCCAACGTCCTGACTTTC
TRBJ2-1 TRBV9 TRBD2 . CASSAPGFAGAVTDNEQFF TGTGCCAGCAGCGCCCCCGGGTTTGCGGGAGCGGTGACAGACAATGAGCAGTTCTTC
TRBJ1-2 TRBV2 . few CASSPTDGYTF TGTGCCAGCAGTCCCACTGATGGCTACACCTTC
TRBJ2-7 TRBV9 TRBD1 . CASSPSGQGPYEQYF TGTGCCAGCAGCCCCTCCGGACAGGGCCCCTACGAGCAGTACTTC
TRBJ1-5 TRBV11-2 . . CASSIGGSNQPQHF TGTGCCAGCAGCATTGGGGGGAGCAATCAGCCCCAGCATTTT
TRBJ2-5 TRBV2 TRBD2 . CALSLAEETQYF TGTGCCCTCTCGCTAGCGGAAGAGACCCAGTACTTC
TRBJ2-7 TRBV29-1 . . CSAGPQSSYEQYF TGCAGCGCAGGGCCTCAAAGCTCCTACGAGCAGTACTTC
TRBJ1-4 TRBV28 . few CASSLDSQARKLFF TGTGCCAGCAGTCTAGACAGTCAGGCACGAAAACTGTTTTTT
TRBJ2-5 TRBV6-1 TRBD2 . CASSEAGTRQETQYF TGTGCCAGCAGTGAGGCCGGGACTAGACAAGAGACCCAGTACTTC
TRBJ1-1 TRBV6-5 . . CASSSIQGLDTEAFF TGTGCCAGCAGTTCCATCCAGGGGCTCGACACTGAAGCTTTCTTT
TRBJ2-5 TRBV9 . once CASSPEDSETQYF TGTGCCAGCAGCCCCGAGGACTCGGAGACCCAGTACTTC
TRBJ1-1 TRBV2 TRBD1 few CASSVTGGSVEAFF TGTGCCAGCAGTGTCACAGGGGGCTCGGTTGAAGCTTTCTTT